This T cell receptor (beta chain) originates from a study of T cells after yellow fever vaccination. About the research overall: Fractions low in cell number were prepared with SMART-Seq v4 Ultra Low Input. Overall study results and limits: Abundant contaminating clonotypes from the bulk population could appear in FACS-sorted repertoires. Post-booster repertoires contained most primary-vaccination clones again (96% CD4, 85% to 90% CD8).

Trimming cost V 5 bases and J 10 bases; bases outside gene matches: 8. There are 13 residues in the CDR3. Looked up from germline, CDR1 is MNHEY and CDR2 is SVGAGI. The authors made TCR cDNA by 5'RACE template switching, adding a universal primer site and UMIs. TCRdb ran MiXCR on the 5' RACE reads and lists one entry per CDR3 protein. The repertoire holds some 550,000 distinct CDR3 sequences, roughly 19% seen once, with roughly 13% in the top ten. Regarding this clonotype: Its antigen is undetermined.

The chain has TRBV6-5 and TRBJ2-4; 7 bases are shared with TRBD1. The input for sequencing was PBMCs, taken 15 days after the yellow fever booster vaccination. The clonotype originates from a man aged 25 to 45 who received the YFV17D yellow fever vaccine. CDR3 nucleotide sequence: TGTGCCAGCAGTCTCGGACAGGTTTCTATTCAGTACTTC. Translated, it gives CASSLGQVSIQYF.